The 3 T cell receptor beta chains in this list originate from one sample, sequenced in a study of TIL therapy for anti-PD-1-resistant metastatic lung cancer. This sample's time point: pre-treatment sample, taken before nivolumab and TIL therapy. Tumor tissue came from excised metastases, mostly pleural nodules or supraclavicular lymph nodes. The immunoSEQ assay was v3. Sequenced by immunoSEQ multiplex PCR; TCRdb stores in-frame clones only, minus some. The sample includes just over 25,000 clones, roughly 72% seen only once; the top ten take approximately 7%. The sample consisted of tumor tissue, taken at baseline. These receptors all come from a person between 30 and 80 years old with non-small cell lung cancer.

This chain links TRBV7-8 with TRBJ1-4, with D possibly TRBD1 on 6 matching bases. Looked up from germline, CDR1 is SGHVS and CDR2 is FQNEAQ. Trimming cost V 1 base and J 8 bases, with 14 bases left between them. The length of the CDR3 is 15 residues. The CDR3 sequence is CASSLDRGAGEKLFF. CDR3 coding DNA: TGTGCCAGCAGCTTAGATAGGGGGGCAGGGGAAAAACTGTTTTTT.

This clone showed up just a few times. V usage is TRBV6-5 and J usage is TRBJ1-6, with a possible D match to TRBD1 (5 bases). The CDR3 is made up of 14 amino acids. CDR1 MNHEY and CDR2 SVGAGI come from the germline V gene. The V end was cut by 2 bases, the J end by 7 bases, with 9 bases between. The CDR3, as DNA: TGTGCCAGCAGTTACGGGGGAGGGAATTCACCCCTCCACTTT. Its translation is CASSYGGGNSPLHF.

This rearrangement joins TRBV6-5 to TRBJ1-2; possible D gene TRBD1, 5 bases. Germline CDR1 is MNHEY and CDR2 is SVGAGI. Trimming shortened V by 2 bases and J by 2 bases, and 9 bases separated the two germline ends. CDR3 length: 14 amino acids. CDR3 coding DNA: TGTGCCAGCAGTTACAGGGACCCAAACTATGGCTACACCTTC. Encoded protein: CASSYRDPNYGYTF.